The source of this T cell receptor (beta chain) is a study of identical twins (dated by TCRdb to the mid-2010s). At the level of the whole study: To test whether fetal clonotypes persist, the study used deep sequencing on TCR alpha and beta repertoires from monozygotic twins, unrelated adults of various ages, and cord blood. Replicate twin experiments were performed at different times using different library preparation protocols to rule out contamination.

Every donor was a healthy Caucasian. The twin cohort comprised three pairs of female monozygotic twins, all aged roughly 18 to 30 years. Positive isolation kits from Invitrogen were used to isolate the CD4+ and CD8+ T cell populations. The library was generated by 5' RACE. TCRdb names Illumina HiSeq 2000 as the instrument used. Template switching introduced a universal primer binding site; the final cDNA contained a unique molecular identifier, enabling accurate counting of TCR cDNA molecules. First-strand cDNA for TCR alpha and beta chains was synthesized from specific primers in the conserved constant-segment region. To control for contamination, every cDNA library was double barcoded, receiving both a SMART-Mk sample barcode and Illumina barcodes. TruSeq adapter sequences along with Illumina sample barcodes were introduced in two successive PCR steps. TCR alpha and beta cDNA libraries were sequenced on the Illumina HiSeq platform with custom primers. On the authors' methods: Unique molecular identifiers were extracted from raw reads with MiGEC, and CDR3 positions were determined with MiXCR. Recombination models were inferred per individual with the repgenHMM and IGoR tools using an EM algorithm. The analysis of shared clonotypes was done with the tcR package in R, with sharing normalized by the product of cloneset sizes. To study raw recombination free of thymic and clonal selection effects, out-of-frame nonproductive sequences were analyzed. Using fastp trimming at Q25 and MiXCR clonotype assembly, TCRdb reanalyzed the public sequencing data and kept in-frame beta chains. Identical CDR3 proteins give one entry, which carries the most common genes and DNA. The authors' filters were not applied to this entry. In this sample the table shows a few hundred thousand distinct CDR3 sequences, 15% of which occur a single time. Less than 0.5% of the sample rests with the top ten.

Relative to germline, V is 2 bases shorter and J is 7 bases shorter, with 3 bases between their ends. For CDR1 and CDR2, the germline V gene lists MNHEY and SVGEGT. The CDR3 runs 11 amino acids, cysteine and phenylalanine included. Just the 33-base CDR3 DNA is kept, in frame starting at base 1. General study outcomes and caveats: Compared with coincidental sharing between unrelated individuals, an excess of low generation-probability sequences was observed among out-of-frame TCR alpha sequences shared between twins. Fewer insertions were carried by abundant cord blood beta clonotypes; a weaker similar trend was observed in young adult naive repertoires, while no such trend was observed in memory repertoires. In beta out-of-frame sequences, excess twin sharing was weaker, because having fewer shared sequences lowered the signal-to-noise ratio. Conclusions relied on cross-sectional statistical analysis, since the same donors could not be followed over many years. Zero-insertion analyses could be partly confounded by invariant T cells such as MAIT and iNKT, although diverse VJ usage argued against such confounding for most clonotypes. Out-of-frame TCR alpha sharing in monozygotic twins was systematically underestimated by recombination models, whereas sharing between unrelated individuals was in agreement with the recombination models.

This clonotype turned up a few times. Its binding antigen is unknown. It has no much larger one-base neighbor in the sample; base qualities were not kept. These sequences were also reported in another study, on yellow fever vaccine responses in identical twins. The second study, in turn, reports: According to the authors, in identical twins the way T cells responded to vaccination appeared partly convergent and partly personalized. The study precisely tracked vaccine-responding T cell clones in identical twins.

This clonotype originated in a woman between 18 and 29 years old in good health. Source material: CD4+ T cells sorted from blood. The chain employs TRBV6-2 or TRBV6-3 and TRBJ2-1; no confident D gene assignment can be made. The CDR3 region: CASSYHNEQFF. The bases read TGTGCCAGCAGTTACCATAATGAGCAGTTCTTC.